This TCR beta chain was profiled in a study of blood T cell repertoires in COVID-19. Study-level background: COVID-19 samples collected from the United States, Italy and Spain covered acute and convalescent phases. The analysed material was cDNA or gDNA that came from T cells, B-cell-depleted T cells, or PBMCs.

J lost 6 bases, V lost 5 bases, and 13 bases had no gene match. This CDR3 region has 16 residues. Germline CDR1 is SGHAT and CDR2 is FQNNGV. Methods used by the authors: Counts of nucleated cells, estimated from reference gene primer amplification, were obtained. Profiling relied on immunoSEQ multiplex PCR, and the TCRdb table lists in-frame clones only, not all of them. From that table come the V and J calls and clone size; the DNA was used to work out D and trimming. Altogether some 110,000 clones are present, roughly 75% being singletons, with the ten largest covering 15% to 20%. The source of this sequence is a man in his 60s with active or convalescent COVID-19. The chain uses TRBV11-2 and TRBJ2-5, with 9 bases fitting TRBD2. Sequencing input: peripheral blood. The CDR3 loop is CASSVSRPSGIKTQYF. The CDR3 DNA follows: TGTGCCAGCAGCGTTTCCCGTCCTAGCGGGATTAAGACCCAGTACTTC.